The next 20 T cell receptor beta chains were all read from a single sample in a study of shared clonotypes between healthy human individuals. Profiling relied on immunoSEQ multiplex PCR, and the TCRdb table lists in-frame clones only, not all of them. The sample contains hundreds of thousands of clones, 85% to 95% of which appear only once. Selected positively for CCR7 and CD45RO-negative, naive CD8 cells excluded terminally differentiated effector memory CD45RA+ cells. The sample comprised naive CD8+ T cells sorted from blood. Source of these receptors: a man younger than 40 in good health.

The rearrangement uses TRBV27 and TRBJ2-1; TRBD2 aligns across 11 bases. CDR3 length: 15 amino acids. J gave up 7 bases and V 6 bases, and 8 bases lay outside the gene matches. Germline CDR1 MNHEY, CDR2 SMNVEV (reference sequence). In DNA form, the CDR3 reads TGTGCCAGCAGCCATGGGGCTAGCGGGGGGAATGAGCAGTTCTTC. It yields the protein CASSHGASGGNEQFF.

The V gene is TRBV27, the J gene TRBJ2-5, with D possibly TRBD2 on 6 matching bases. This CDR3 has 13 amino acids. Germline assignment: CDR1 MNHEY and CDR2 SMNVEV (reference sequence). Trimming stripped 8 bases from V and 8 bases from J, with 18 bases between. CDR3 sequence reads: CASGPGLLATQYF. The CDR3 nucleotides are TGTGCCAGCGGCCCCGGACTACTCGCAACCCAGTACTTC.

The V call is TRBV7-8, the J call TRBJ2-3, with 10 bases fitting TRBD2. CDR3 length: 16 amino acids. The V gene's germline CDR1 is SGHVS and CDR2 FQNEAQ. Trimming took 5 bases from V and 4 from J; bases not matched to a gene: 9. This CDR3 is CASSELAGEFSDTQYF. The CDR3 nucleotides read TGTGCCAGCAGCGAGCTAGCGGGAGAATTTTCAGATACGCAGTATTTT.

This clone came up a few times. The chain couples TRBV6-5 to TRBJ1-1; TRBD1 matches 7 bases. Per germline, CDR1 MNHEY and CDR2 SVGAGI. The CDR3 contains 12 residues. The J segment lost 5 bases and the V segment lost 6 bases, leaving 3 bases of the junction unmatched. The CDR3 DNA sequence: TGTGCCAGCAGCCCGGGACAGACTGAAGCTTTCTTT. It specifies CASSPGQTEAFF.

This clone was observed a few times. The genes are TRBV10-3 and TRBJ1-3; TRBD1 aligns across 7 bases. The CDR3 length is 17 residues. With V trimmed by 0 bases and J by 0 bases, 5 bases remained unmatched. The germline CDR1 and CDR2 sequences are ENHRY and SYGVKD. The CDR3 region has the DNA TGTGCCATCAGTGAGTCCGACAGGGCCCTCTCTGGAAACACCATATATTTT. This gives the protein CAISESDRALSGNTIYF.

CDR3: CASSRYSPYEQYF. CDR3 bases: TGTGCCAGCAGCCGGTACAGCCCCTACGAGCAGTACTTC. This chain connects TRBV27 to TRBJ2-7; the D is unclear. The CDR3 has 13 residues. The germline V gene encodes CDR1 MNHEY and CDR2 SMNVEV (reference sequence). Deletions cut 6 bases from V and 2 bases from J, with 11 bases between.

DNA of the CDR3: TGTGCCAGTAGTATCGAGGGACTCCCCGGACGAGAGACCCAGTACTTC. Its translation is CASSIEGLPGRETQYF. The V and J genes are TRBV19 and TRBJ2-5; a possible D gene is TRBD2 (6 bases). Germline CDR1 reads LNHDA; CDR2 reads SQIVND (reference sequence). V lost 3 bases and J lost 4, with 18 bases in between. This CDR3 spans 16 amino acids.

This chain joins TRBV27 and TRBJ2-7; D remains unclear. The germline gives CDR1 MNHEY, CDR2 SMNVEV (reference sequence). CDR3 length: 13 residues. Deletions cut 5 bases from V and 0 bases from J, with 8 bases between. CDR3 bases: TGTGCCAGCAGTGGGTACAGCTCCTACGAGCAGTACTTC. It encodes CASSGYSSYEQYF.

The gene calls are TRBV19 and TRBJ2-1, with 10 positions matching TRBD2. The CDR3 runs to 16 residues. Germline-derived CDR1 and CDR2 are LNHDA and SQIVND (reference sequence). J gave up 4 bases and V 2 bases, and 5 bases lay outside the gene matches. CDR3 protein: CASSISLAGVYNEQFF. CDR3 coding DNA: TGTGCCAGTAGTATATCTCTAGCGGGAGTTTACAATGAGCAGTTCTTC.

The V and J genes are TRBV18 and TRBJ2-1; no firm D call. Trimming cost V 3 bases and J 5 bases, with 17 bases left between them. The CDR3 totals 16 residues. Germline V gives CDR1 KGHSH, CDR2 LQKENI. The DNA of the CDR3 is TGTGCCAGCTCACCCCCCTGGCCGTCTCATAACAATGAGCAGTTCTTC. Translated: CASSPPWPSHNNEQFF.

The CDR3 sequence: CSVRDVSEAFF. The CDR3 DNA follows: TGCAGCGTTAGAGATGTTTCAGAAGCTTTCTTT. The V call is TRBV29-1, the J call TRBJ1-1; D gene ambiguous. V was trimmed by 5 bases and J by 8 bases, leaving 12 bases between them. The CDR3 length is 11 residues. The germline gives CDR1 SQVTM, CDR2 ANQGSEA.

This chain connects TRBV6-6 to TRBJ1-1; the match to TRBD1 covers 7 bases. The germline CDR1 and CDR2 sequences are MNHNY and SVGAGI (reference sequence). V trimming: 5 bases; J trimming: 3 bases; junction bases outside the gene matches: 6. This CDR3 has 14 residues. CDR3 in DNA: TGTGCCAGCAGTGGCGGACAGGTGCACACTGAAGCTTTCTTT. Protein product: CASSGGQVHTEAFF.

The DNA for the CDR3 is TGTGCCAGCAGCTTGACTATCAACTACGAGCAGTACTTC. It is translated as CASSLTINYEQYF. This chain uses TRBV11-3 with TRBJ2-7, with a weak D call TRBD2 (5 bases). Looked up from germline, CDR1 is SGHNT and CDR2 is YENEEA. The CDR3 is 13 amino acids. Trimming cost V 3 bases and J 3 bases, with 9 bases left between them.

V usage is TRBV25-1 and J usage is TRBJ2-1; maybe TRBD2 (5 bases). Deletions cut 5 bases from V and 14 bases from J, with 19 bases between. Looked up from germline, CDR1 is MGHDK and CDR2 is SYGVNS. The CDR3 runs to 13 residues. In DNA form, the CDR3 reads TGTGCCAGCAGTCGATCGGGCCGGGGAGAGGAGTTCTTC. Translated: CASSRSGRGEEFF.

This rearrangement joins TRBV7-6 to TRBJ2-7; 7 bases align to TRBD2. V lost 5 bases and J lost 2; bases outside the gene matches: 6. The CDR3 contains 14 residues. CDR1 and CDR2 (germline): SGHVS, FNYEAQ. DNA of the CDR3: TGTGCCAGCAGCCCCGGGGAGGGCGCCTACGAGCAGTACTTC. It translates to CASSPGEGAYEQYF.

In the case of this clone: The same CDR3 also results from other DNA sequences found in this sample. The V and J genes are TRBV15 and TRBJ2-2; D is possibly TRBD1 or TRBD2 (5 bases each). The germline V gene encodes CDR1 LNHNV and CDR2 YYDKDF (reference sequence). CDR3 length equals 16 residues. The V and J ends lost 0 bases and 0 bases respectively, with 8 bases between them. DNA for the CDR3: TGTGCCACCAGCAGAGATCGAGGGGCGAACACCGGGGAGCTGTTTTTT. Translated, it gives CATSRDRGANTGELFF. Full variable domain (missing parts from reference TRBV15 and TRBJ2-2): DAMVIQNPRYQVTQFGKPVTLSCSQTLNHNVMYWYQQKSSQAPKLLFHYYDKDFNNEADTPDNFQSRRPNTSFCFLDIRSPGLGDTAMYLCATSRDRGANTGELFFGEGSRLTVL.

The J gene is TRBJ2-3, the V gene TRBV27; maybe TRBD2 (5 bases). The V and J ends lost 5 bases and 4 bases respectively, with 19 bases between them. There are 16 residues in the CDR3. From germline, CDR1 is MNHEY and CDR2 SMNVEV (reference sequence). CDR3 protein: CASSAKPPGWADTQYF. In DNA form, the CDR3 reads TGTGCCAGCAGTGCTAAACCCCCGGGATGGGCAGATACGCAGTATTTT.

The chain has TRBV6-1 and TRBJ1-2, with D possibly TRBD1 on 5 matching bases. Trimming removed 2 bases from V and 7 bases from J, with 23 bases in between. This CDR3 spans 17 amino acids. CDR1 is MNHNS and CDR2 is SASEGT in the germline V gene. The DNA of the CDR3 is TGTGCCAGCAGTGAATTGAATCACTCAGGGAGGAGAGGTGGCTACACCTTC. It encodes CASSELNHSGRRGGYTF.

This chain joins TRBV5-8 and TRBJ2-3, with D maybe TRBD1 (6 bases). The germline V gene encodes CDR1 SGHTS and CDR2 YDEGEE. Trimming left V 3 bases short and J 0 bases short, with 8 bases between. The CDR3 runs to 14 residues. For the CDR3, the DNA is TGTGCCAGCAGCTGGGACATTAGCACAGATACGCAGTATTTT. Encoded protein: CASSWDISTDTQYF.

The chain is built from TRBV27 and TRBJ1-2; D not resolved. CDR3 size: 11 residues. V was clipped by 8 bases and J by 8 bases, with 12 bases between them. Germline CDR1 is MNHEY and CDR2 is SMNVEV (reference sequence). Written as DNA, the CDR3 is TGTGCCAGCGGGCTCGGACCAGGCTACACCTTC. Its translation: CASGLGPGYTF.